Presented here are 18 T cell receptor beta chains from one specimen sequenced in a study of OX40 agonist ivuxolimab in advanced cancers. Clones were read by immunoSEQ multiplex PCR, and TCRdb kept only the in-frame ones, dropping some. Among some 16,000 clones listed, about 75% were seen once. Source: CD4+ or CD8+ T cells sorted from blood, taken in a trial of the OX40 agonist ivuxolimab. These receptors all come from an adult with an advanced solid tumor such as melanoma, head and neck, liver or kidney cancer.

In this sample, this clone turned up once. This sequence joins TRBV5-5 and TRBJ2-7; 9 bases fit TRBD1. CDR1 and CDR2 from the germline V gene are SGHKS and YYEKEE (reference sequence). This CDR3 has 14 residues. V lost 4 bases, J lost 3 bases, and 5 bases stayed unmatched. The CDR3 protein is CASSIYRGLYEQYF. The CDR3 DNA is TGTGCCAGCAGCATATACAGGGGGCTCTACGAGCAGTACTTC.

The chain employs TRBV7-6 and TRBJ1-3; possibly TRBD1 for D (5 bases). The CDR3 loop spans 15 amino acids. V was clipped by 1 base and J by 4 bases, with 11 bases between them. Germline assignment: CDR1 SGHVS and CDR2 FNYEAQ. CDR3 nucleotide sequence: TGTGCCAGCAGCTTAGAAGCCGGGGCAGGAAACACCATATATTTT. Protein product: CASSLEAGAGNTIYF.

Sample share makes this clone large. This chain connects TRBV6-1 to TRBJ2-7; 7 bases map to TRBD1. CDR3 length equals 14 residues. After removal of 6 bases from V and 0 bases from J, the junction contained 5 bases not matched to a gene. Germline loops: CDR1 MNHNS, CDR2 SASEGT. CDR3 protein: CASREWTGSYEQYF. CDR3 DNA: TGTGCCAGCAGAGAGTGGACAGGCTCCTACGAGCAGTACTTC.

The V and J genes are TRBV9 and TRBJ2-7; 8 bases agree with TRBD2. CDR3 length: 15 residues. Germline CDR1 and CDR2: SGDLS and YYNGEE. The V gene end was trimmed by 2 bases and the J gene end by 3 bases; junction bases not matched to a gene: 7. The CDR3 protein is CASSVGAGDYYEQYF. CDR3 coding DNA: TGTGCCAGCAGCGTGGGAGCGGGGGATTACTACGAGCAGTACTTC.

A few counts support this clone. The CDR3 DNA reads as TGTGCCAGCAGTTTATGGGCCTCTCGGAGGGAAGGTGAGCAGTTCTTC. Amino acids: CASSLWASRREGEQFF. The rearrangement joins TRBV28 to TRBJ2-1; perhaps TRBD2 as D (6 bases). Germline CDR1 MDHEN, CDR2 SYDVKM. The CDR3 contains 16 residues. Trimming left V 0 bases short and J 9 bases short, with 18 bases between. The full variable domain, in which reference TRBV28 and TRBJ2-1 provide the parts outside the CDR3, is DVKVTQSSRYLVKRTGEKVFLECVQDMDHENMFWYRQDPGLGLRLIYFSYDVKMKEKGDIPEGYSVSREKKERFSLILESASTNQTSMYLCASSLWASRREGEQFFGPGTRLTVL.

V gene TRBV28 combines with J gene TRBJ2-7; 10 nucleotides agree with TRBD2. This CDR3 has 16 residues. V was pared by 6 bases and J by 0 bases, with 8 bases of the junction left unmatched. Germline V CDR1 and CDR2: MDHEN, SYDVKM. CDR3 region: CASSDDSGRSSYEQYF. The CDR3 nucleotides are TGTGCCAGCAGCGATGATAGCGGGAGGAGCTCCTACGAGCAGTACTTC.

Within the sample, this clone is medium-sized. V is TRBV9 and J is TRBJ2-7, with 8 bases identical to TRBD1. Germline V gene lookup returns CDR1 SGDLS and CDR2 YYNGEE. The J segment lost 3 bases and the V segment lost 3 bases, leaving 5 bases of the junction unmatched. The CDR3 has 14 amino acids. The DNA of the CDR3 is TGTGCCAGCAGCGCCGGGACAGGTGACTACGAGCAGTACTTC. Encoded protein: CASSAGTGDYEQYF.

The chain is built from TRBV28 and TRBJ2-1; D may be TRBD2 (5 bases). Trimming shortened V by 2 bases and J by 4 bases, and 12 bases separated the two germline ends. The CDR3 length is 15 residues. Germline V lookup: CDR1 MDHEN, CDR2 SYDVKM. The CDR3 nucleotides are TGTGCCAGCAGTTTACCCGGACTCGATTACAATGAGCAGTTCTTC. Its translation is CASSLPGLDYNEQFF.

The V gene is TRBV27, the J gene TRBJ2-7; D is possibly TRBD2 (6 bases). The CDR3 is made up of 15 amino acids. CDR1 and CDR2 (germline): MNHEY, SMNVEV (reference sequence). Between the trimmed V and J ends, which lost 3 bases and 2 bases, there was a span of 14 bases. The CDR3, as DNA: TGTGCCAGCAGTTTCCAAGGCGGGATGGCCTACGAGCAGTACTTC. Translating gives CASSFQGGMAYEQYF.

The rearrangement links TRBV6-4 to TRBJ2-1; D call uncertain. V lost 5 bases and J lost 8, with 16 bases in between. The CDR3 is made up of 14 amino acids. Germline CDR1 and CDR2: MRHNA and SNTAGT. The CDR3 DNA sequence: TGTGCCAGCAGTAGTACTGGACCATTTGATGAGCAGTTCTTC. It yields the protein CASSSTGPFDEQFF.

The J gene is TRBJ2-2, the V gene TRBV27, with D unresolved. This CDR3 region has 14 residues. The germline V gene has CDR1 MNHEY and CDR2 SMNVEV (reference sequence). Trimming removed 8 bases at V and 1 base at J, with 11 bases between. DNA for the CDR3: TGTGCCAGCGGGCCCGGGTGGAACACCGGGGAGCTGTTTTTT. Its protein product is CASGPGWNTGELFF.

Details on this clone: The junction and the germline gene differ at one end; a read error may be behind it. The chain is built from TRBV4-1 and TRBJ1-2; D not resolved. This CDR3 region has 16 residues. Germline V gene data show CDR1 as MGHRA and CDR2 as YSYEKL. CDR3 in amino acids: CASSLGRARANYGYTF. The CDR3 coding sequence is TGTGCCAGCAGCTTAGGCCGGGCTAGGGCTAACTATGGCTACACCTTC.

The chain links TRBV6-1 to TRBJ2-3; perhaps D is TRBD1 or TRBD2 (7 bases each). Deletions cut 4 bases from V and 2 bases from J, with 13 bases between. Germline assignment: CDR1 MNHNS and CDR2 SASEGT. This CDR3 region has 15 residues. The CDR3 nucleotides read TGTGCCAGCAGTGGGGAGGGGGCTCCCACAGATACGCAGTATTTT. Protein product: CASSGEGAPTDTQYF.

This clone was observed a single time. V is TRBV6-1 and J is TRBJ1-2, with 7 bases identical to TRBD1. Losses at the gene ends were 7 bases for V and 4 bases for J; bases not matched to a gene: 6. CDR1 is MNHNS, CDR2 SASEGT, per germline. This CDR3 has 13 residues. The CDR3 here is CASIGGGGYGYTF. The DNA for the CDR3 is TGTGCCAGCATCGGAGGGGGCGGCTATGGCTACACCTTC.

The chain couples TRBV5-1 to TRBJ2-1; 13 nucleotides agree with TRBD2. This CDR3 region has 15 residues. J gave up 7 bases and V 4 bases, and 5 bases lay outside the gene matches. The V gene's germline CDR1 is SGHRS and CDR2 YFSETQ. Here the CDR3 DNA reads TGCGCCAGCAGCAGTGGGACTAGCGGGATTAATGAGCAGTTCTTC. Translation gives CASSSGTSGINEQFF.

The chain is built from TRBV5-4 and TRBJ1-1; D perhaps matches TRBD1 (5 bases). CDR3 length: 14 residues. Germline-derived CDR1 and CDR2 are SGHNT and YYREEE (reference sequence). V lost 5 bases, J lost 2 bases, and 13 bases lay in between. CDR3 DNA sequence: TGTGCCAGCAGTTCCTGGGGGGGAAACACTGAAGCTTTCTTT. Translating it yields CASSSWGGNTEAFF.

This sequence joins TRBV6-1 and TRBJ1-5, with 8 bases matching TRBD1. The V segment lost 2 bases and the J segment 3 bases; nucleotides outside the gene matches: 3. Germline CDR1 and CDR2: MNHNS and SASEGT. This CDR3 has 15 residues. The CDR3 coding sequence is TGTGCCAGCAGTGAAACGACAGGGGCCAATCAGCCCCAGCATTTT. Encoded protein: CASSETTGANQPQHF.

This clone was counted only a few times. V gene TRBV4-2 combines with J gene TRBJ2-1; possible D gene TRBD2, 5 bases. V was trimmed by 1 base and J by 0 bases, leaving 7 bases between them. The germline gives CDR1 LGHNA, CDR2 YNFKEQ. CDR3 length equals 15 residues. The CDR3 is CASSQVSDSYNEQFF. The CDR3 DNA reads TGTGCCAGCAGCCAAGTTAGCGACTCCTACAATGAGCAGTTCTTC.